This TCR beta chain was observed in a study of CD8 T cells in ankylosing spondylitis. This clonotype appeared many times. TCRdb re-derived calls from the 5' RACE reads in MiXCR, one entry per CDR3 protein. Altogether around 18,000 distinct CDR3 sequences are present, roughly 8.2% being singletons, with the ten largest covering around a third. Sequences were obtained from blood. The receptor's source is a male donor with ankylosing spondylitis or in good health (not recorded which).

CDR3 in amino acids: CASSLGRRETQYF. Here the CDR3 DNA reads TGTGCCAGCAGCTTAGGGAGGAGGGAGACCCAGTACTTC. The chain links TRBV7-9 to TRBJ2-5, with D perhaps TRBD2 (5 bases). V was trimmed by 1 base and J by 5 bases, leaving 8 bases between them. The CDR3 has 13 residues. CDR1 is SEHNR and CDR2 is FQNEAQ in the germline V gene (reference sequence). The full variable domain, in which reference TRBV7-9 and TRBJ2-5 provide the parts outside the CDR3, is DTGVSQNPRHKITKRGQNVTFRCDPISEHNRLYWYRQTLGQGPEFLTYFQNEAQLEKSRLLSDRFSAERPKGSFSTLEIQRTEQGDSAMYLCASSLGRRETQYFGPGTRLLVL.